The present T cell receptor beta chain was sequenced within a study of T cell responses to AZD1222 COVID-19 vaccine. Study conclusions and caveats: Donors, mostly white British, included more females; clonal diversity was possibly underestimated. Baseline serostatus was positive in only a handful of AZD1222 recipients. Spike was spanned by vaccine-associated CD4 TCRs, with dominance at 160-218 and 743-854.

The repertoire was sequenced with immunoSEQ multiplex PCR; TCRdb's copy has only in-frame clones and lacks some. Among approximately 160,000 clones listed, 90% were seen once. Regarding this clone: As yet, its antigen is unknown.

The CDR3 has 14 amino acids. V dropped 3 bases and J dropped 0 bases, with 9 bases sitting between them. Germline V CDR1 and CDR2: SGHTA, FQGNSA. The rearrangement links TRBV7-2 to TRBJ2-7; D possibly uses TRBD1 or TRBD2 (5 bases each). The source was peripheral blood, collected on day 0 of AZD1222 vaccination. The receptor was derived from an adult in good health. CDR3 residues: CASSFGGSSYEQYF. CDR3 DNA: TGTGCCAGCAGCTTTGGGGGTAGCTCCTACGAGCAGTACTTC.